The sequence of this TCR beta chain was determined in a study of shared clonotypes between healthy human individuals. Overall study: Per donor, three plates held CD4 naive cells, three held CD4 memory, two held CD8 naive and one held CD8 memory.

The CDR3 loop spans 14 amino acids. V lost 8 bases, J lost 2 bases, and 3 bases stayed unmatched. CDR1 is SNHLY and CDR2 is FYNNEI in the germline V gene. Overall study findings and caveats: What rarefaction showed was incomplete sorted-subset sequencing despite large depth. In general, naive subsets displayed greater estimated richness than memory subsets did.

With regard to this clone: Its cognate antigen is unknown.

All participating donors were Caucasian adults from Nashville, Tennessee. Some clones are missing from TCRdb's copy, which holds only in-frame ones; the method was immunoSEQ multiplex PCR. This sample carries some 630,000 clones, less than 80% of them seen once, and the ten largest clones take 1.8%. This sequence was found in a woman in her twenties or thirties in good health. The chain joins TRBV2 to TRBJ2-1; 10 bases are shared with TRBD1. The sequenced sample was memory CD4+ T cells sorted from blood. As for subset: CD45RA-negative fraction. In nucleotides, the CDR3 is TGTGCCAGCCAGGGACAGGGGACCTACAATGAGCAGTTCTTC. It encodes CASQGQGTYNEQFF.